A single sample is the source of the 3 T cell receptor beta chains below, sequenced in a study of T cells expressing NK-cell markers. Following a re-call of the 5' RACE reads, TCRdb has one entry per CDR3 protein and lacks DNA. The sample table sets out about 260,000 distinct CDR3 sequences. Source material: blood T cells: a sorted CD56 or NKG2C T cell subset, CD4+ or CD8+ T cells, or bulk PBMC T cells (not recorded which). The receptors were sampled from a woman aged 18-69 years in good health.

The gene calls are TRBV29-1 and TRBJ2-1; TCRdb's assignment of TRBD2 cannot be checked, as there is no DNA. Germline V gene lookup returns CDR1 SQVTM and CDR2 ANQGSEA. The CDR3 runs to 14 residues. CDR3 region: CSVAGGSSYNEQFF.

The chain has TRBV6-1 and TRBJ2-3; absent DNA, TCRdb's TRBD1 call cannot be checked. The CDR3 extends over 15 amino acids. In germline, CDR1 is MNHNS, CDR2 SASEGT. CDR3 sequence reads: CASSERGATRDTQYF.

The chain recombines TRBV9 with TRBJ1-3; TCRdb proposes TRBD1, but this gene call is untestable without DNA. Looked up from germline, CDR1 is SGDLS and CDR2 is YYNGEE. The CDR3 runs to 14 residues. The CDR3 spells CASSVEGAGNTIYF.